This is a list of T cell receptor beta chains from one sample in a study of cytomegalovirus exposure and HLA in healthy donors. The table came from immunoSEQ multiplex PCR; TCRdb's copy has only in-frame clones and leaves some out. The sample yields roughly 120,000 clones, around 81% seen once. Sequences were obtained from PBMCs. Receptors originate from a woman aged 40 to 50 in good health and CMV-seronegative. CDR3s include the opening cysteine and the closing phenylalanine or tryptophan. D genes are given only for firm matches. Size is stated for part of the rows, as once, few or many counts, or as a class when the clone is expanded.

d_call clone_size j_call v_call cdr3_aa cdr3_nt
. . TRBJ2-7 TRBV9 CASSPTSNSYEQYF TGTGCCAGCAGCCCCACGTCTAACTCCTACGAGCAGTACTTC
. once TRBJ1-3 TRBV11-2 CASSYSDSSGNTIYF TGTGCCAGCAGCTACTCCGACAGCTCTGGAAACACCATATATTTT
TRBD1 . TRBJ2-1 TRBV5-1 CASSFTYRGRSYNEQFF TGCGCCAGCAGCTTTACCTACAGGGGAAGGTCCTACAATGAGCAGTTCTTC
TRBD2 once TRBJ2-3 TRBV28 CASSAAGTTDTQYF TGTGCCAGCAGCGCAGCGGGGACCACAGATACGCAGTATTTT
. many TRBJ2-2 TRBV6-1 CASSVTRGSIGELFF TGTGCCAGCAGTGTAACCAGAGGGAGTATCGGGGAGCTGTTTTTT
TRBD2 . TRBJ2-1 TRBV5-1 CASSPGLAAEQFF TGCGCCAGCAGCCCCGGACTAGCGGCTGAGCAGTTCTTC
. . TRBJ2-1 TRBV19 CATRKGVGSYNEQFF TGTGCCACCCGGAAGGGAGTTGGCTCCTACAATGAGCAGTTCTTC
TRBD2 . TRBJ2-7 TRBV5-6 CASSTRLATHHEQYF TGTGCCAGCAGCACTCGACTAGCGACTCACCACGAGCAGTACTTC
. . TRBJ2-7 TRBV19 CASSNFYEQYF TGTGCCAGTAGCAACTTCTACGAGCAGTACTTC
TRBD2 . TRBJ2-1 TRBV4-2 CASSQSGSWNEQFF TGTGCCAGCAGCCAGAGCGGGAGTTGGAATGAGCAGTTCTTC
TRBD2 . TRBJ2-1 TRBV29-1 CSASSFSGGPTYNEQFF TGCAGCGCATCCTCTTTTAGCGGGGGGCCAACCTACAATGAGCAGTTCTTC
. once TRBJ2-1 TRBV28 CASKDRNNEQFF TGTGCCAGCAAGGACAGAAACAATGAGCAGTTCTTC
. . TRBJ2-7 TRBV11-2 CASSVGGARTYEQYF TGTGCCAGCAGCGTCGGCGGGGCCAGGACCTACGAGCAGTACTTC
TRBD1 . TRBJ1-1 TRBV5-7 CASSFGQVGPFMNTEAFF TGTGCCAGCAGCTTTGGACAGGTTGGACCTTTTATGAACACTGAAGCTTTCTTT
. many TRBJ1-5 TRBV28 CASSLSQGIQPQHF TGTGCCAGCAGTTTATCACAGGGAATTCAGCCCCAGCATTTT
TRBD1 . TRBJ2-5 TRBV7-8 CASSRIEPGRGLSETQYF TGTGCCAGCAGCCGAATCGAGCCGGGCAGGGGGCTTTCGGAGACCCAGTACTTC
TRBD2 . TRBJ2-7 TRBV4-2 CASSQDLTRERIGEQYF TGTGCCAGCAGCCAAGATCTAACGCGGGAGAGGATTGGCGAGCAGTACTTC
TRBD2 . TRBJ2-3 TRBV4-1 CASSVTSGGSTDTQYF TGCGCCAGCAGCGTGACTAGCGGGGGGAGCACAGATACGCAGTATTTT
. . TRBJ1-6 TRBV4-1 CASSQMTHSNSPLHF TGCGCCAGCAGCCAAATGACACATTCTAATTCACCCCTCCACTTT
TRBD2 once TRBJ2-7 TRBV6-1 CASSVAGGSYEQYF TGTGCCAGCAGTGTTGCGGGAGGGTCCTACGAGCAGTACTTC
TRBD1 . TRBJ1-1 TRBV19 CASSYTGQATGEAFF TGTGCCAGTAGTTACACGGGACAGGCAACCGGCGAAGCTTTCTTT
. . TRBJ2-7 TRBV9 CASSARGGLAYEQYF TGTGCCAGCAGCGCCCGAGGTGGTCTTGCCTACGAGCAGTACTTC
. once TRBJ2-1 TRBV7-9 CASSPGGGDSYNEQFF TGTGCCAGCAGCCCCGGAGGCGGGGATTCCTACAATGAGCAGTTCTTC
TRBD1 . TRBJ2-2 TRBV2 CASSKQGAAGELFF TGTGCCAGCAGTAAACAGGGGGCGGCCGGGGAGCTGTTTTTT
TRBD1 . TRBJ2-2 TRBV6-6 CASSQRQGSNTGELFF TGTGCCAGCAGCCAGAGACAGGGCTCGAACACCGGGGAGCTGTTTTTT
. once TRBJ2-2 TRBV6-1 CASLSTAPNTGELFF TGTGCCAGCCTAAGCACAGCACCGAACACCGGGGAGCTGTTTTTT
. few TRBJ2-2 TRBV4-3 CASSLRGGTGELFF TGCGCCAGCAGCCTCAGGGGTGGCACCGGGGAGCTGTTTTTT
TRBD1 . TRBJ2-7 TRBV27 CASSKGTGAFSYEQYF TGTGCCAGCAGTAAGGGAACAGGGGCCTTCTCTTACGAGCAGTACTTC
. . TRBJ2-1 TRBV7-3 CASSRGVFDEQFF TGTGCCAGCAGCCGCGGTGTTTTTGATGAGCAGTTCTTC
TRBD1 . TRBJ2-5 TRBV14 CASSPYRGLETQYF TGTGCCAGCAGCCCCTACAGGGGGTTGGAGACCCAGTACTTC
. . TRBJ2-2 TRBV21-1 CATRLGGRNTGELFF TGTGCCACCAGATTAGGAGGAAGAAACACCGGGGAGCTGTTTTTT
TRBD1 . TRBJ2-5 TRBV2 CASSGDREFSETQYF TGTGCCAGCAGTGGGGACAGGGAGTTTTCGGAGACCCAGTACTTC
. . TRBJ2-6 TRBV18 CASSPPAGANVLTF TGTGCCAGCTCACCCCCGGCTGGGGCCAACGTCCTGACTTTC
. . TRBJ2-1 TRBV4-2 CASSPGLSDMNEQFF TGTGCCAGCAGCCCCGGACTAAGCGATATGAATGAGCAGTTCTTC
TRBD2 . TRBJ2-3 TRBV5-1 CASRGIAGSTDTQYF TGCGCCAGCAGGGGCATAGCGGGGAGCACAGATACGCAGTATTTT
. . TRBJ1-2 TRBV2 CASKLDGQNYGYTF TGTGCCAGCAAACTGGACGGACAGAACTATGGCTACACCTTC
TRBD1 . TRBJ2-1 TRBV18 CASSPEQGTNEQFF TGTGCCAGCTCACCAGAACAGGGGACCAATGAGCAGTTCTTC
TRBD2 . TRBJ2-3 TRBV5-6 CASSLAPAGVADTQYF TGTGCCAGCAGCTTGGCTCCAGCGGGAGTCGCTGATACGCAGTATTTT
. once TRBJ2-4 TRBV12-5 CASGLGTDRNIQYF TGTGCTAGTGGTTTGGGGACAGACCGAAACATTCAGTACTTC
TRBD1 . TRBJ1-2 TRBV19 CASSIETTGGANGYTF TGTGCCAGTAGTATAGAGACCACAGGGGGCGCTAATGGCTACACCTTC
TRBD2 once TRBJ2-7 TRBV19 CASSGTGLAGGGSEQYF TGTGCCAGTAGTGGGACGGGACTAGCGGGAGGAGGGTCCGAGCAGTACTTC
TRBD1 once TRBJ1-5 TRBV19 CASRTNRGNNQPQHF TGTGCCAGTAGGACAAACAGGGGTAACAATCAGCCCCAGCATTTT
. . TRBJ1-1 TRBV7-3 CASSPTGMNTEAFF TGTGCCAGCAGCCCCACAGGGATGAACACTGAAGCTTTCTTT
. once TRBJ1-1 TRBV9 CASSGEGGWTNTEAFF TGTGCCAGCAGCGGGGAGGGGGGGTGGACGAACACTGAAGCTTTCTTT
TRBD1 . TRBJ1-5 TRBV7-2 CASSLEGAQPQHF TGTGCCAGCAGCCTGGAGGGGGCTCAGCCCCAGCATTTT
. few TRBJ2-3 TRBV4-3 CASSLRYDTTDTQYF TGCGCCAGCAGTCTACGGTACGACACCACAGATACGCAGTATTTT
TRBD1 . TRBJ2-6 TRBV28 CASSLKGWGTGLIGANVLTF TGTGCCAGCAGTTTAAAAGGGTGGGGGACAGGGTTGATAGGGGCCAACGTCCTGACTTTC
TRBD2 . TRBJ2-5 TRBV9 CASSVGPGWGGETQYF TGTGCCAGCAGCGTAGGGCCAGGGTGGGGGGGGGAGACCCAGTACTTC
TRBD2 . TRBJ2-3 TRBV7-2 CASSRGGTQYF TGTGCCAGCAGCCGGGGGGGGACGCAGTATTTT
TRBD1 once TRBJ1-2 TRBV14 CASSQTGQTSLFYGYTF TGTGCCAGCAGCCAAACGGGACAGACCTCGCTATTCTATGGCTACACCTTC
TRBD1 . TRBJ1-1 TRBV6-5 CASSYATGDTEAFF TGTGCCAGCAGTTACGCTACAGGGGACACTGAAGCTTTCTTT
. . TRBJ2-3 TRBV20-1 CSAPDSGRQYF TGCAGTGCCCCCGACTCCGGCAGGCAGTATTTT
TRBD2 . TRBJ2-1 TRBV9 CASSVGRTSGHREQFF TGTGCCAGCAGCGTAGGTCGGACTAGCGGGCACCGTGAGCAGTTCTTC
TRBD1 . TRBJ1-4 TRBV28 CASRTPAGTGKGEKLFF TGTGCCAGCAGGACCCCAGCGGGGACAGGGAAGGGTGAAAAACTGTTTTTT
TRBD1 few TRBJ2-6 TRBV19 CASTPGGSNSGANVLTF TGTGCCAGTACCCCAGGGGGCAGCAACTCTGGGGCCAACGTCCTGACTTTC